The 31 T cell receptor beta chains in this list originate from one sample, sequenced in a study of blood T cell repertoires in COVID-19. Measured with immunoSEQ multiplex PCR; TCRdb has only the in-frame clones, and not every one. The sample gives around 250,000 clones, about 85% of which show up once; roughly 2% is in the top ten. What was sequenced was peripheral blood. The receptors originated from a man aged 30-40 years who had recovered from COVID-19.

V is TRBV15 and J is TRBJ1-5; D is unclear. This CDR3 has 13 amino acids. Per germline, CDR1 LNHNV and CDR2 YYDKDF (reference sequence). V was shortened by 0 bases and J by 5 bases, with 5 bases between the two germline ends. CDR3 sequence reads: CATSREGDQPQHF. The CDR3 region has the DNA TGTGCCACCAGCAGAGAGGGAGATCAGCCCCAGCATTTT.

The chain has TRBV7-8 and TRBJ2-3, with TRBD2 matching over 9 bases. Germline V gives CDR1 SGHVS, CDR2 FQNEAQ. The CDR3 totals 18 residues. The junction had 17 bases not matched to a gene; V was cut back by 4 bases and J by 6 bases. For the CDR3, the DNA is TGTGCCAGCAGCTATAGAACTGCGGGACTAGCCCCCTCGGATACGCAGTATTTT. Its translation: CASSYRTAGLAPSDTQYF.

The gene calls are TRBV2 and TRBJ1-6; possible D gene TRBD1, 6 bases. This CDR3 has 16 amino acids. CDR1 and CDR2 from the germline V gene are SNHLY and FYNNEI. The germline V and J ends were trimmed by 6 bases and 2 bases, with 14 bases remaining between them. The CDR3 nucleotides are TGTGCCAGCAGAGTTACAGGGATAACCTATAATTCACCCCTCCACTTT. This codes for CASRVTGITYNSPLHF.

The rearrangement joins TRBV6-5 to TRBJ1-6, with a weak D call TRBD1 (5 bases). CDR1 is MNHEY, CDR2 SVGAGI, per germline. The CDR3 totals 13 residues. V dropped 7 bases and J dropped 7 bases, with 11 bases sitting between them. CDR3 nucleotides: TGTGCCAGCAAAGAGACAGCGAATTCACCCCTCCACTTT. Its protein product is CASKETANSPLHF.

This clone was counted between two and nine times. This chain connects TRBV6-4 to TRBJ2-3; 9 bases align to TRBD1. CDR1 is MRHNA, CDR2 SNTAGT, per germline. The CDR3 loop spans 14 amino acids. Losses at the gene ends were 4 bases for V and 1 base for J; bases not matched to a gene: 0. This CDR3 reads CASSGTGGTDTQYF. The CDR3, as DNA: TGTGCCAGCAGTGGGACAGGGGGCACAGATACGCAGTATTTT.

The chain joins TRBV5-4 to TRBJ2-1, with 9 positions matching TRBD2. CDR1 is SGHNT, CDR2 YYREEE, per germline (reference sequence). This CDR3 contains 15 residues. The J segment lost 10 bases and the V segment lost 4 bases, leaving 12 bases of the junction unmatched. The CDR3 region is CASSPALAGGREQFF. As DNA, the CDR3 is TGTGCCAGCAGCCCCGCCTTGGCGGGGGGGCGAGAGCAGTTCTTC. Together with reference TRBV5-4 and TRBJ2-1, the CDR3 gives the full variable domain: ETGVTQSPTHLIKTRGQQVTLRCSSQSGHNTVSWYQQALGQGPQFIFQYYREEENGRGNFPPRFSGLQFPNYSSELNVNALELDDSALYLCASSPALAGGREQFFGPGTRLTVL.

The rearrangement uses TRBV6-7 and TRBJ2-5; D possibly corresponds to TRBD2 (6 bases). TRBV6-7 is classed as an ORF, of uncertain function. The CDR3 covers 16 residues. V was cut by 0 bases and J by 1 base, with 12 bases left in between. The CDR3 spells CASSYSRGLFQETQYF. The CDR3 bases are TGTGCCAGCAGTTACTCGCGGGGCCTGTTCCAAGAGACCCAGTACTTC.

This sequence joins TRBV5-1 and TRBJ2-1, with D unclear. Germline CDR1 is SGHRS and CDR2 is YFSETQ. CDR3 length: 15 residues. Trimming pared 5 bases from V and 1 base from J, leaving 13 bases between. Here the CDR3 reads CASSRGVRSYNEQFF. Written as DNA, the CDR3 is TGCGCCAGCAGTCGAGGCGTCAGATCCTACAATGAGCAGTTCTTC.

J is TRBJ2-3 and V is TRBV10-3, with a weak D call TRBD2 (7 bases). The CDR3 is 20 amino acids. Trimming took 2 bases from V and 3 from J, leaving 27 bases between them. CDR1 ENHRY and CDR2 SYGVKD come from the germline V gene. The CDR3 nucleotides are TGTGCCATCAGTGAGACCCTTTCCGGGGGGCCTCCCGTTAGGACAGATACGCAGTATTTT. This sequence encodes CAISETLSGGPPVRTDTQYF.

CDR3 sequence reads: CSVEGQGGYTF. DNA of the CDR3: TGCAGCGTTGAAGGGCAGGGTGGCTACACCTTC. The rearrangement uses TRBV29-1 and TRBJ1-2, with a tentative D call TRBD1 (5 bases). With 1 base removed from V and 7 bases from J, the gap between germline ends came to 7 bases. Germline-derived CDR1 and CDR2 are SQVTM and ANQGSEA. The CDR3 has 11 residues.

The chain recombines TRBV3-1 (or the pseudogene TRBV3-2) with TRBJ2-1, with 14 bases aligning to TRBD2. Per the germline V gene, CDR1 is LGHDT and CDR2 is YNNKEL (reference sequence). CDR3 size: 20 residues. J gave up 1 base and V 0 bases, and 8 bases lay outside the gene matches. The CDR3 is CASSQEFRGTSGGSYNEQFF. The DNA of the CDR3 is TGTGCCAGCAGCCAAGAGTTCAGAGGGACTAGCGGGGGATCCTACAATGAGCAGTTCTTC.

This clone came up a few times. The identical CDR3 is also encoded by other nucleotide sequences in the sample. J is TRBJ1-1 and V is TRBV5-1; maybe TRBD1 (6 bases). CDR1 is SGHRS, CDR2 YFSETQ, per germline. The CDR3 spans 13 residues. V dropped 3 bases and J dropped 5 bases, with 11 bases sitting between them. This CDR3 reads CASSSGQGTEAFF. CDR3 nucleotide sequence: TGCGCCAGCAGCTCGGGGCAGGGGACTGAAGCTTTCTTT.

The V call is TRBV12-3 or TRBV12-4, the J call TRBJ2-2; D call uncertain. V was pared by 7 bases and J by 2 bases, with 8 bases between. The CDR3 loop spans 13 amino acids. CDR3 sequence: CASNNLNTGELFF. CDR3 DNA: TGTGCCAGCAACAACCTTAACACCGGGGAGCTGTTTTTT.

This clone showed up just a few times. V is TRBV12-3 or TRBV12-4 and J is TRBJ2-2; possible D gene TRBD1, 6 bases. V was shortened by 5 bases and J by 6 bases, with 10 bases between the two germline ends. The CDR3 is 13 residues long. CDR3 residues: CASSVSGAGELFF. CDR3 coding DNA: TGTGCCAGCAGTGTCTCAGGGGCCGGGGAGCTGTTTTTT.

The CDR3 protein is CASKMDRVNEKLFF. As DNA, the CDR3 is TGTGCCAGCAAGATGGACAGGGTAAATGAAAAACTGTTTTTT. V and J are TRBV6-5 and TRBJ1-4; 8 nucleotides line up with TRBD1. The CDR3 loop spans 14 amino acids. Trimming cost V 7 bases and J 5 bases; bases outside gene matches: 6. Germline CDR1 is MNHEY and CDR2 is SVGAGI.

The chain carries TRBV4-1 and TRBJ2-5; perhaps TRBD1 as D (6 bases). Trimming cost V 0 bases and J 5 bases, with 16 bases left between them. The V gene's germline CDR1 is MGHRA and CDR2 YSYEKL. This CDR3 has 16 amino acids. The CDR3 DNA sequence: TGCGCCAGCAGCCAAGATGGGGGCCCCGTGGTCGAGACCCAGTACTTC. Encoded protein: CASSQDGGPVVETQYF.

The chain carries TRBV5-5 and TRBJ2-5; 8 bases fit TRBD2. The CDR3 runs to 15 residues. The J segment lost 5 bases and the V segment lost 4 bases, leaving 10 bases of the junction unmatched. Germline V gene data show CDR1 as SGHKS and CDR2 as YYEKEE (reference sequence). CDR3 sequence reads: CASSVPSGGRETQYF. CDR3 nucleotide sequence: TGTGCCAGCAGCGTCCCGAGCGGGGGCCGGGAGACCCAGTACTTC.

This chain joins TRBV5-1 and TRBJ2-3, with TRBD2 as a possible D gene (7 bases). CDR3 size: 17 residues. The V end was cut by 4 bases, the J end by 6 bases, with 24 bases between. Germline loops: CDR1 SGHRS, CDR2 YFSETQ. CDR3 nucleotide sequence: TGCGCCAGCAGCATGGAGGCGGGGGCCGCGGGGGAGGATACGCAGTATTTT. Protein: CASSMEAGAAGEDTQYF.

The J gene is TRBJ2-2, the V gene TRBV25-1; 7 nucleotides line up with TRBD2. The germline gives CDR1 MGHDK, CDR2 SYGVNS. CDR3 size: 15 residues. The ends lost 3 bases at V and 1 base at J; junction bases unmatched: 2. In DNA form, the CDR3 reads TGTGCCAGCAGTGACAGCGGGGAGAACACCGGGGAGCTGTTTTTT. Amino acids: CASSDSGENTGELFF. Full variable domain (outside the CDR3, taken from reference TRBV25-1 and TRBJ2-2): EADIYQTPRYLVIGTGKKITLECSQTMGHDKMYWYQQDPGMELHLIHYSYGVNSTEKGDLSSESTVSRIRTEHFPLTLESARPSHTSQYLCASSDSGENTGELFFGEGSRLTVL.

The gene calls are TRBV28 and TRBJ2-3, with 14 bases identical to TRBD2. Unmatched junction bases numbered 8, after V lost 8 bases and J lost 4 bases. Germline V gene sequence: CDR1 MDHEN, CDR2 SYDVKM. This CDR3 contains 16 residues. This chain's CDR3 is CASPPPTSGGADTQYF. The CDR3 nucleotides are TGTGCCAGCCCCCCTCCGACTAGCGGGGGGGCAGATACGCAGTATTTT.

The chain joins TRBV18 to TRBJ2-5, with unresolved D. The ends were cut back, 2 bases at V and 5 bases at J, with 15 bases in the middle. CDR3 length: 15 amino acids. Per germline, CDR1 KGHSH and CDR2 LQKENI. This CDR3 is CASSPRPEAEETQYF. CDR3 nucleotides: TGTGCCAGCTCACCAAGACCAGAGGCGGAGGAGACCCAGTACTTC.

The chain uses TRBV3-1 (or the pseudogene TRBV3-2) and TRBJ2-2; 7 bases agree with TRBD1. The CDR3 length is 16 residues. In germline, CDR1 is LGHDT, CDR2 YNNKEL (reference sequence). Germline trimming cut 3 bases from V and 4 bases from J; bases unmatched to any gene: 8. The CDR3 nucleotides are TGTGCCAGCAGCCACCTTACAGGGGACGCCACCGGGGAGCTGTTTTTT. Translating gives CASSHLTGDATGELFF.

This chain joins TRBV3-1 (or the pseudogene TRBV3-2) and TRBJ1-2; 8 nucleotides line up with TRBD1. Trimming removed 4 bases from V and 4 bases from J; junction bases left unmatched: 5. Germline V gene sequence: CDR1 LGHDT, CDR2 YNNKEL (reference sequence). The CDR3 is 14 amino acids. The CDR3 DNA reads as TGTGCCAGCAGCCGATCAGGGGGCGGCTATGGCTACACCTTC. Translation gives CASSRSGGGYGYTF.

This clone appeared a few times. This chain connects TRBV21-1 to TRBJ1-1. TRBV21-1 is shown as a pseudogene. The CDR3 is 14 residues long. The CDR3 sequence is CASSRIWEGPEAFF. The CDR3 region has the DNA TGTGCCAGCAGCCGGATTTGGGAGGGGCCTGAAGCTTTCTTT.

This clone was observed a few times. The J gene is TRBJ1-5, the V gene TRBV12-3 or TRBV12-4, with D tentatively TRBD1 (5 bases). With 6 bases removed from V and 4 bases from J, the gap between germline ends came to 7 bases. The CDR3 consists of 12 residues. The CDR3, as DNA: TGTGCCAGCAGCCGGGGGAATCAGCCCCAGCATTTT. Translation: CASSRGNQPQHF.

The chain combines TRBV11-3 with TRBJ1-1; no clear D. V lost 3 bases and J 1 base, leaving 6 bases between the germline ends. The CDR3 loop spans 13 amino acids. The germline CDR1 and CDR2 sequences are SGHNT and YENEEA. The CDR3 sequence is CASSFRWNTEAFF. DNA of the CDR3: TGTGCCAGCAGCTTTAGATGGAACACTGAAGCTTTCTTT.

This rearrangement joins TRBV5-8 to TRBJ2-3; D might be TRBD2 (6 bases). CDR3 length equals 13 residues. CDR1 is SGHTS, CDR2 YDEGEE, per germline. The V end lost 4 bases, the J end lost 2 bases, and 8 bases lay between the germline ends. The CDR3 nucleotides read TGTGCCAGCAGCGGGGACTCCACAGATACGCAGTATTTT. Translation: CASSGDSTDTQYF.

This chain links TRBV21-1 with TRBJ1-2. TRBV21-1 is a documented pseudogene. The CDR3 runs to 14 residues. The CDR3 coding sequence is TGTGCCAGCATCTCGGGGGGGATAGGCTATGGCTACACCTTC. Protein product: CASISGGIGYGYTF.

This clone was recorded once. The CDR3 DNA reads as TGCAGTGCTAGTGCTAGCGGCACAGATACGCAGTATTTT. Translated, it gives CSASASGTDTQYF. This rearrangement joins TRBV20-1 to TRBJ2-3; D might be TRBD2 (6 bases). Trimming left V 3 bases short and J 1 base short, with 8 bases between. From germline, CDR1 is DFQATT and CDR2 SNEGSKA (reference sequence). This CDR3 spans 13 amino acids.

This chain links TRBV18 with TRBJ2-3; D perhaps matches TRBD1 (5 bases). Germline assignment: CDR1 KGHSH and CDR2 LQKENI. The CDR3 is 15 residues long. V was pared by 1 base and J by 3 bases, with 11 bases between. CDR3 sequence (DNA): TGTGCCAGCTCACCACAAGGGGTTGGTACAGATACGCAGTATTTT. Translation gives CASSPQGVGTDTQYF.

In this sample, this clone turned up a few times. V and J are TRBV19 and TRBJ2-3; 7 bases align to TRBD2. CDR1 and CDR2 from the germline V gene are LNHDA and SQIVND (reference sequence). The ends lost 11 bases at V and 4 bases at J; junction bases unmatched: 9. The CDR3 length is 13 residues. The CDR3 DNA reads TGTGCCTCCGGGCGGGGGTTGGCAGATACGCAGTATTTT. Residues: CASGRGLADTQYF.